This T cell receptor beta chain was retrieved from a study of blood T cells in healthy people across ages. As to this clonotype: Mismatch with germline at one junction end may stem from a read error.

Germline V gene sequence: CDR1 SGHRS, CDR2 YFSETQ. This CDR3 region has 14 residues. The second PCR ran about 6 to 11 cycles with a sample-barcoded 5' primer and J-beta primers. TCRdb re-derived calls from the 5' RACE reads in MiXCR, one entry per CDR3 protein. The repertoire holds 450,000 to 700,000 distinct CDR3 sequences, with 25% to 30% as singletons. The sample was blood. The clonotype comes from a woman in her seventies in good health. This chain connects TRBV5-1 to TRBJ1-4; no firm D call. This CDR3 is CASSPDGKRERLFF. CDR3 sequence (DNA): TGCGCCAGCAGCCCGGACGGGAAGAGGGAAAGACTGTTTTTT.